Sequencing of this TCR beta chain was carried out in a study of memory CD4+ T cells and cytomegalovirus serostatus. CDR1 SEHNR and CDR2 FQNEAQ come from the germline V gene (reference sequence). This CDR3 comprises 15 residues. V was clipped by 6 bases and J by 1 base; unmatched bases: 3. The sort gate was single viable CD3+CD4+CD8-CD45RO+ cells for memory CD4+ T cells. CMV serostatus came from serum IgG against pp150, pp28, p38, p52. Profiled with immunoSEQ multiplex PCR; TCRdb holds only in-frame clones, not every one. The table has approximately 61,000 clones, 80% to 85% seen once. Input material: memory CD4+ T cells from blood. The TCR sequence derives from an adult in good health and CMV-seronegative. The chain combines TRBV7-9 with TRBJ2-1, with 10 bases fitting TRBD1. The CDR3 DNA sequence: TGTGCCAGCAGGCTGGGACAGGGGTCCTACAATGAGCAGTTCTTC. Translated, it gives CASRLGQGSYNEQFF.